This T cell receptor (beta chain) comes out of a study of blood T cell repertoires in COVID-19. At the level of the study: There were acute and convalescent COVID-19 samples, and they came from the United States, Italy and Spain. From T cells, B-cell-depleted T cells, or PBMCs came the material, which was cDNA or gDNA.

The CDR3 is made up of 15 amino acids. V was cut by 4 bases and J by 4 bases, with 13 bases left in between. The germline V gene has CDR1 SGHDN and CDR2 FVKESK. In the source study's methods: Reference gene primers were amplified, and this amplification served to estimate nucleated cell counts. Measured with immunoSEQ multiplex PCR; TCRdb has only the in-frame clones, and not every one. The V and J calls and clone size are taken from that table; D and trimming were inferred from the DNA. The sample lists over 130,000 clones; 87% were seen once. This receptor was identified in a woman in her sixties with active or convalescent COVID-19. The specimen was peripheral blood. The chain joins TRBV14 to TRBJ1-4; D might be TRBD1 (6 bases). As DNA, the CDR3 is TGTGCCAGCAGCCTCTTCCAGGGGATTAATGAAAAACTGTTTTTT. Its protein product is CASSLFQGINEKLFF.